Sequencing of this T cell receptor (beta chain) was carried out in a study of blood T cell repertoires in COVID-19. The overall study: Samples came from the United States, Italy and Spain, spanning acute and convalescent COVID-19. The analysed material was cDNA or gDNA that came from T cells, B-cell-depleted T cells, or PBMCs.

In the original analysis: From reference gene primer amplification, estimates of nucleated cell counts were derived. The assay was immunoSEQ multiplex PCR, and TCRdb's table has in-frame clones only and misses some. V and J calls and clone size are those listed in that table; D and trimming were worked out from the DNA. The repertoire holds 100,000 to 150,000 clones, approximately 80% seen once, with less than 15% in the top ten. V lost 3 bases and J 2 bases, leaving 8 bases between the germline ends. The CDR3 runs 13 residues. Germline values: CDR1 SGHRS, CDR2 YFSETQ. This clone has only a few counts.

This chain uses TRBV5-1 with TRBJ1-1, with D unresolved. The clonotype was recovered from a woman in her sixties or seventies with acute or convalescent COVID-19. The sequenced sample consisted of peripheral blood. CDR3 amino acids: CASSSAENTEAFF. CDR3 bases: TGCGCCAGCAGCTCCGCGGAAAACACTGAAGCTTTCTTT.